This passage covers 13 T cell receptor beta chains from one sample sequenced in a study of blood T cell repertoires in COVID-19. Sequencing was performed with immunoSEQ multiplex PCR; in TCRdb, only in-frame clones are kept and a portion is missing. Of 150,000 or so clones detected, roughly 79% appear once; the ten largest clones hold around 2.9%. What was sequenced was PBMCs or T cells enriched from blood (not recorded which). These receptors all stem from a woman between 50 and 59 years old who had recovered from COVID-19.

V usage is TRBV27 and J usage is TRBJ1-5; 7 bases align to TRBD1. Germline V gene lookup returns CDR1 MNHEY and CDR2 SMNVEV (reference sequence). J was trimmed by 4 bases and V by 10 bases; bases with no gene match: 7. This CDR3 has 13 amino acids. The CDR3 sequence: CAIPTGRNQPQHF. CDR3 DNA: TGTGCCATCCCGACAGGGCGGAATCAGCCCCAGCATTTT.

The V gene is TRBV3-1 (or the pseudogene TRBV3-2), the J gene TRBJ2-6; perhaps TRBD1 as D (6 bases). This CDR3 is 17 amino acids long. Germline V CDR1 and CDR2: LGHDT, YNNKEL (reference sequence). The germline V and J ends were trimmed by 3 bases and 2 bases, with 14 bases remaining between them. CDR3 in DNA: TGTGCCAGCAGCCATTACGGGACAAGCGCTGGGGCCAACGTCCTGACTTTC. It translates to CASSHYGTSAGANVLTF.

The J gene is TRBJ2-5, the V gene TRBV6-5; TRBD1 is a possible D gene (5 bases). The germline V gene encodes CDR1 MNHEY and CDR2 SVGAGI. The CDR3 contains 14 residues. With 6 bases removed from V and 2 bases from J, the gap between germline ends came to 13 bases. CDR3 nucleotide sequence: TGTGCCAGCAGCAGGACACCCAAACAAGAGACCCAGTACTTC. It specifies CASSRTPKQETQYF.

The CDR3 sequence is CASSSPGDTQYF. The CDR3 DNA reads TGTGCCAGCAGTTCCCCAGGGGATACGCAGTATTTT. The chain combines TRBV27 with TRBJ2-3; TRBD1 is a possible D gene (5 bases). Germline CDR1 MNHEY, CDR2 SMNVEV (reference sequence). The V end was cut by 4 bases, the J end by 6 bases, with 8 bases between. The CDR3 sequence is 12 residues long.

This chain joins TRBV3-1 (or the pseudogene TRBV3-2) and TRBJ2-7; 8 bases are a match to TRBD2. The CDR3 spans 14 residues. The trim removed 5 bases at V and 6 bases at J, leaving 9 bases unmatched. Germline V lookup: CDR1 LGHDT, CDR2 YNNKEL (reference sequence). The CDR3: CASSSAGGLREQYF. The DNA for the CDR3 is TGTGCCAGCAGCTCCGCGGGGGGCCTACGCGAGCAGTACTTC.

The genes are TRBV30 and TRBJ1-5; 8 bases line up with TRBD1. The CDR3 runs 13 residues. From germline, CDR1 is GTSNPN and CDR2 SVGIG (reference sequence). V trimming: 5 bases; J trimming: 4 bases; junction bases outside the gene matches: 4. Written as DNA, the CDR3 is TGTGCCTGGGGACAGGGACTAAATCAGCCCCAGCATTTT. Translating gives CAWGQGLNQPQHF.

The chain links TRBV18 to TRBJ1-1, with D possibly TRBD1 on 6 matching bases. The CDR3 has 15 amino acids. Germline V lookup: CDR1 KGHSH, CDR2 LQKENI. Trimming shortened V by 1 base and J by 2 bases, and 11 bases separated the two germline ends. The CDR3 here is CASSPQDSLNTEAFF. The CDR3 nucleotides read TGTGCCAGCTCACCACAGGACAGCCTCAACACTGAAGCTTTCTTT.

This clone was counted a single time. The V call is TRBV19, the J call TRBJ1-1, with D possibly matching TRBD1 (5 bases). This CDR3 has 13 residues. CDR1 and CDR2 (germline): LNHDA, SQIVND (reference sequence). V lost 7 bases, J lost 1 base, and 10 bases lay in between. CDR3 sequence: CASNRGSNTEAFF. The CDR3 DNA sequence: TGTGCCAGTAACCGGGGGTCGAACACTGAAGCTTTCTTT.

The chain employs TRBV4-2 and TRBJ1-4; 7 bases are a match to TRBD1. The CDR3 consists of 11 residues. The V segment lost 1 base and the J segment 13 bases; nucleotides outside the gene matches: 0. Germline V gene lookup returns CDR1 LGHNA and CDR2 YNFKEQ. The CDR3 loop is CASSQGDRLFF. CDR3 sequence (DNA): TGTGCCAGCAGCCAAGGGGACAGACTGTTTTTT.

The rearrangement links TRBV7-2 to TRBJ1-5; 8 nucleotides match TRBD1. Germline V gives CDR1 SGHTA, CDR2 FQGNSA. The CDR3 is 14 amino acids. Germline trimming cut 5 bases from V and 3 bases from J; bases unmatched to any gene: 3. CDR3 region: CASSPDRVNQPQHF. The CDR3 DNA is TGTGCCAGCAGCCCGGACAGGGTCAATCAGCCCCAGCATTTT.

This clone was counted a few times. One junction end does not reproduce the germline sequence, and a read error may be involved. The rearrangement links TRBV13 to TRBJ2-7; 9 positions match TRBD1. Germline values: CDR1 PRHDT, CDR2 FYEKMQ (reference sequence). The CDR3 is 12 residues long. The CDR3 sequence is CASSRGGDRVNF. The CDR3 nucleotides read TGTGCCAGCAGCCGAGGGGGGGACAGGGTCAACTTC. The complete variable domain, with remaining parts taken from reference TRBV13 and TRBJ2-7, reads AAGVIQSPRHLIKEKRETATLKCYPIPRHDTVYWYQQGPGQDPQFLISFYEKMQSDKGSIPDRFSAQQFSDYHSELNMSSLELGDSALYFCASSRGGDRVNFGPGTRLTVT.

The genes are TRBV10-1 and TRBJ2-3; possibly TRBD2 for D (6 bases). CDR1 and CDR2 (germline): WNHNN, SYGVQD (reference sequence). CDR3 length equals 15 residues. V was shortened by 3 bases and J by 6 bases, with 16 bases between the two germline ends. The CDR3 region is CASSEPGLGYDTQYF. CDR3 coding DNA: TGCGCCAGCAGTGAACCGGGACTGGGCTATGATACGCAGTATTTT.

The CDR3 sequence is CASSVGRGLYEQYF. The CDR3 DNA reads as TGTGCCAGCAGTGTAGGCAGGGGGCTCTACGAGCAGTACTTC. This sequence joins TRBV2 and TRBJ2-7, with 8 bases identical to TRBD1. The CDR3 sequence is 14 residues long. Germline trimming cut 4 bases from V and 3 bases from J; bases unmatched to any gene: 5. Germline CDR1 and CDR2: SNHLY and FYNNEI.